The TCR delta chain described here comes from a study of delta chains in infants with herpesvirus infections. PBMC RNA was reverse transcribed using gamma-chain- and delta-chain-specific primers. TCRdb used CATT to re-call clones from the RT-PCR reads. The data hold around 1,100 delta-chain clones, with 30% to 35% observed a single time. The TCR sequence derives from a human donor who was a Ugandan infant, either HIV-exposed or HIV-unexposed (not recorded which). The sequenced sample was peripheral blood, obtained at time point 3 of longitudinal follow-up.

The CDR3: CALGGAAVLLGAYTDKLIF. Here the CDR3 DNA reads TGTGCTCTTGGAGGGGCCGCCGTCCTACTGGGGGCTTACACCGATAAACTCATCTTT. The chain joins TRDV1 to TRDJ1, with TRDD3 identical over 8 bases. Unmatched junction bases numbered 18, after V lost 6 bases and J lost 0 bases. The CDR3 sequence is 19 residues long. CDR1 is TSWWSYY and CDR2 is QGS in the germline V gene.